Below are 4 T cell receptor beta chains sequenced from a single sample in a study of CD8+CD57+ T cells in acquired aplastic anemia. The authors sequenced patients whose flow cytometry had shown CD8+CD57+ cell expansion. Genomic DNA acted as the template from which TCR beta VDJ combination and CDR3 sequence profiling were carried out. TCRdb used MiXCR to reprocess the reads, holding one entry per CDR3 protein. The table lists 310,000 or so distinct CDR3 sequences, 45% to 65% of them singletons, with 1% to 1.5% in the top ten. What was sequenced was sorted CD4+, CD8+, or CD8+CD57+ T cells (not recorded which) from PBMCs. Receptors were obtained from a human donor with aplastic anemia.

This clonotype showed up just a few times. The rearrangement joins TRBV7-6 to TRBJ2-3, with 9 positions matching TRBD2. The CDR3 consists of 16 residues. Germline lookup yields CDR1 SGHVS and CDR2 FNYEAQ. V shed 7 bases and J 1 base; nucleotides not matched to a gene: 9. The CDR3 DNA is TGTGCCAGCATGCGTAGCGGGGGCCGGGGCACAGATACGCAGTATTTT. Translated, it gives CASMRSGGRGTDTQYF.

In its sample, this clonotype was seen a few times. The V gene is TRBV7-9, the J gene TRBJ2-7; D unclear. The ends were cut back, 5 bases at V and 1 base at J, with 15 bases in the middle. Germline V gene sequence: CDR1 SEHNR, CDR2 FQNEAQ (reference sequence). The CDR3 runs 15 residues. Written as DNA, the CDR3 is TGTGCCAGCAGCCCACAAGCAACGGAGTCCTACGAGCAGTACTTC. This codes for CASSPQATESYEQYF.

This clonotype was recorded many times. CDR3 sequence (DNA): TGTGCCAGCAGTTCGCACAGGGGATCGAACACTGAAGCTTTCTTT. Translating it yields CASSSHRGSNTEAFF. The chain uses TRBV7-8 and TRBJ1-1; 7 positions agree with TRBD1. The V and J ends lost 6 bases and 1 base, in that order; junction bases with no gene match: 8. The CDR3 loop spans 15 amino acids. Germline assignment: CDR1 SGHVS and CDR2 FQNEAQ.

This clonotype was seen many times. This chain connects TRBV20-1 to TRBJ2-5, with a possible D match to TRBD1 (5 bases). The CDR3 has 14 residues. Trimming removed 0 bases from V and 1 base from J, with 9 bases in between. Germline assignment: CDR1 DFQATT and CDR2 SNEGSKA (reference sequence). The CDR3 spells CSARDNDSQETQYF. The CDR3 DNA reads as TGCAGTGCTAGAGATAACGACAGCCAAGAGACCCAGTACTTC.